These 19 T cell receptor beta chains share one sample of origin, sequenced in a study of shared clonotypes between healthy human individuals. Here immunoSEQ multiplex PCR was the method, and the copy in TCRdb shows in-frame clones only, minus some. The sample has approximately 440,000 clones; 75% to 80% are singletons. Sequencing was performed on PBMCs. These receptor sequences come from a woman aged 40 to 50 in good health. Some clones in this sample may be carry-over from other donors' samples.

The J gene is TRBJ2-1, the V gene TRBV19; tentatively, D is TRBD2 (5 bases). The V end lost 4 bases, the J end lost 5 bases, and 15 bases lay between the germline ends. Germline V gene lookup returns CDR1 LNHDA and CDR2 SQIVND (reference sequence). There are 15 residues in the CDR3. CDR3 bases: TGTGCCAGTAGTAACGGGATGTTCGTGGACAATGAGCAGTTCTTC. Its protein product is CASSNGMFVDNEQFF.

The chain uses TRBV4-1 and TRBJ2-2, with a possible D match to TRBD2 (6 bases). Trimming shortened V by 3 bases and J by 6 bases, and 14 bases separated the two germline ends. CDR3 length equals 15 residues. Germline loops: CDR1 MGHRA, CDR2 YSYEKL. CDR3 bases: TGCGCCAGCAGCCAGGGACTCCTAGGGTCCGGGGAGCTGTTTTTT. As protein: CASSQGLLGSGELFF.

V and J are TRBV28 and TRBJ1-2; 10 positions agree with TRBD1. The CDR3 totals 16 residues. V trimming: 5 bases; J trimming: 4 bases; junction bases outside the gene matches: 10. The germline gives CDR1 MDHEN, CDR2 SYDVKM. CDR3: CASSTRDRGFSYGYTF. Written as DNA, the CDR3 is TGTGCCAGCAGTACCAGGGACAGGGGTTTTTCCTATGGCTACACCTTC.

CDR3 coding DNA: TGTGCCAGCAGCTTAGGACAGACTGGAAACACCATATATTTT. This gives the protein CASSLGQTGNTIYF. The V gene is TRBV28, the J gene TRBJ1-3, with D maybe TRBD1 (6 bases). V was clipped by 6 bases and J by 2 bases, with 11 bases between them. The CDR3 totals 14 residues. CDR1 is MDHEN and CDR2 is SYDVKM in the germline V gene.

Comments on this clone: A far larger clone is only one base removed, so a read error is likely. The V gene is TRBV5-1, the J gene TRBJ1-5; TRBD1 agrees at 9 bases. The CDR3 spans 15 residues. From germline, CDR1 is SGHRS and CDR2 YFSETQ. In DNA, the CDR3 is TGCGCCAGCAGCCGGACAGGGGAAGAGGGGCAGCCCCAGAATTTT. Translation: CASSRTGEEGQPQNF.

A single count supports this clone. The chain is built from TRBV5-4 and TRBJ2-1, with TRBD1 matching over 9 bases. CDR1 and CDR2 from the germline V gene are SGHNT and YYREEE (reference sequence). The CDR3 loop spans 15 amino acids. V trimming: 4 bases; J trimming: 1 base; junction bases outside the gene matches: 3. The CDR3 region is CASSPDRGSYNEQFF. The CDR3 DNA follows: TGTGCCAGCAGCCCCGACAGGGGGTCCTACAATGAGCAGTTCTTC.

The rearrangement joins TRBV6-1 to TRBJ2-7; D call uncertain. The CDR3 covers 13 residues. Germline values: CDR1 MNHNS, CDR2 SASEGT. V was shortened by 8 bases and J by 4 bases, with 15 bases between the two germline ends. CDR3 coding DNA: TGTGCCAGCCTGAGCCCCGGGTTGTACGAGCAGTACTTC. Residues: CASLSPGLYEQYF.

This clone was seen only once. The chain joins TRBV7-9 to TRBJ2-7; 11 bases align to TRBD2. This CDR3 is 18 amino acids long. Germline V lookup: CDR1 SEHNR, CDR2 FQNEAQ (reference sequence). V gave up 5 bases and J gave up 4 bases; unmatched junction bases: 16. CDR3 sequence reads: CASSRPRGGLAERYEQYF. The DNA of the CDR3 is TGTGCCAGCAGCCGCCCCCGGGGGGGACTAGCGGAACGATACGAGCAGTACTTC.

This clone was picked up many times. V is TRBV5-4 and J is TRBJ1-2, with 7 bases lining up with TRBD1. Germline CDR1 is SGHNT and CDR2 is YYREEE (reference sequence). CDR3 length: 13 amino acids. V was clipped by 3 bases and J by 6 bases; unmatched bases: 5. This CDR3 is CASSSGQSDGYTF. CDR3 sequence (DNA): TGTGCCAGCAGCTCGGGACAGTCAGATGGCTACACCTTC.

The chain combines TRBV27 with TRBJ2-3, with D possibly matching TRBD2 (6 bases). Germline V gene lookup returns CDR1 MNHEY and CDR2 SMNVEV (reference sequence). The V end lost 5 bases, the J end lost 0 bases, and 6 bases lay between the germline ends. This CDR3 has 13 amino acids. DNA for the CDR3: TGTGCCAGCAGTAGCGGGAGCACAGATACGCAGTATTTT. This sequence encodes CASSSGSTDTQYF.

This rearrangement joins TRBV5-4 to TRBJ1-1; D might be TRBD1 (5 bases). Germline CDR1 reads SGHNT; CDR2 reads YYREEE (reference sequence). Trimming shortened V by 5 bases and J by 4 bases, and 12 bases separated the two germline ends. This CDR3 has 13 residues. For the CDR3, the DNA is TGTGCCAGCAGAGGGGACCTTGGCACTGAAGCTTTCTTT. Protein: CASRGDLGTEAFF. Together with reference TRBV5-4 and TRBJ1-1, the CDR3 gives the full variable domain: ETGVTQSPTHLIKTRGQQVTLRCSSQSGHNTVSWYQQALGQGPQFIFQYYREEENGRGNFPPRFSGLQFPNYSSELNVNALELDDSALYLCASRGDLGTEAFFGQGTRLTVV.

This clone was observed a single time. This chain connects TRBV5-1 to TRBJ2-7; D is unclear. Trimming cost V 4 bases and J 0 bases, with 11 bases left between them. CDR3 size: 14 residues. Germline V lookup: CDR1 SGHRS, CDR2 YFSETQ. The CDR3 protein is CASSPDTDSYEQYF. CDR3 bases: TGCGCCAGCAGCCCAGACACGGACTCCTACGAGCAGTACTTC. The variable domain in full, with the rest retrieved from reference TRBV5-1 and TRBJ2-7, is KAGVTQTPRYLIKTRGQQVTLSCSPISGHRSVSWYQQTPGQGLQFLFEYFSETQRNKGNFPGRFSGRQFSNSRSEMNVSTLELGDSALYLCASSPDTDSYEQYFGPGTRLTVT.

With regard to this clone: It differs at one base from a far larger clone, so likely a read error. Other DNA sequences in this specimen translate into the identical CDR3. The chain has TRBV5-1 and TRBJ1-2; D uncertain. The CDR3 is 17 amino acids. CDR1 and CDR2 from the germline V gene are SGHRS and YFSETQ. CDR3 bases: TGCGCCAGCAGCTTGGTTGAACACCGCACAACTAACTATGGATACACCTTC. This gives the protein CASSLVEHRTTNYGYTF. The whole variable domain, remainder taken from reference TRBV5-1 and TRBJ1-2, is KAGVTQTPRYLIKTRGQQVTLSCSPISGHRSVSWYQQTPGQGLQFLFEYFSETQRNKGNFPGRFSGRQFSNSRSEMNVSTLELGDSALYLCASSLVEHRTTNYGYTFGSGTRLTVV.

Comments on this clone: A much bigger clone sits one base away, suggesting this may be a read error. Other DNA sequences in this sample translate to the same CDR3. The CDR3 DNA is TGCGCCAGCAGCACGGGACAGGGGAAGGGAGGGGACACTGAAGCTTTCTTC. Translation: CASSTGQGKGGDTEAFF. The V and J genes are TRBV5-1 and TRBJ1-1, with TRBD1 identical over 10 bases. The germline gives CDR1 SGHRS, CDR2 YFSETQ. This CDR3 spans 17 amino acids.

The V call is TRBV28, the J call TRBJ1-4; D gene uncertain. Deletions cut 4 bases from V and 7 bases from J, with 19 bases between. Per the germline V gene, CDR1 is MDHEN and CDR2 is SYDVKM. The CDR3 contains 16 residues. CDR3 DNA sequence: TGTGCCAGCAGTTCCCCCGGCGGGAAGGACGGTGAAAAACTGTTTTTT. Translating it yields CASSSPGGKDGEKLFF.

The rearrangement uses TRBV6-4 and TRBJ2-1, with a possible D match to TRBD2 (6 bases). CDR3 size: 16 residues. Between the trimmed V and J ends, which lost 0 bases and 7 bases, there was a span of 16 bases. Germline-derived CDR1 and CDR2 are MRHNA and SNTAGT. For the CDR3, the DNA is TGTGCCAGCAGTGACTCGATCGGGGATGCGGGAAATGAGCAGTTCTTC. Its protein product is CASSDSIGDAGNEQFF.

This clone has a single count. J is TRBJ2-7 and V is TRBV10-2; 10 bases map to TRBD1. V was pared by 5 bases and J by 3 bases, with 10 bases of the junction left unmatched. Germline V gene lookup returns CDR1 WSHSY and CDR2 SAAADI. This CDR3 region has 16 residues. The CDR3 spells CASSKDRGRTIYEQYF. CDR3 coding DNA: TGCGCCAGCAGTAAAGACAGGGGGCGGACTATCTACGAGCAGTACTTC.

The chain recombines TRBV2 with TRBJ1-4, with 8 positions matching TRBD1. The V segment lost 2 bases and the J segment 8 bases; nucleotides outside the gene matches: 4. CDR1 and CDR2 from the germline V gene are SNHLY and FYNNEI. There are 14 residues in the CDR3. This CDR3 is CASSEQGAGEKLFF. The CDR3 region has the DNA TGTGCCAGCAGTGAACAGGGGGCGGGCGAAAAACTGTTTTTT. Filled out from reference TRBV2 and TRBJ1-4, the complete variable domain reads EPEVTQTPSHQVTQMGQEVILRCVPISNHLYFYWYRQILGQKVEFLVSFYNNEISEKSEIFDDQFSVERPDGSNFTLKIRSTKLEDSAMYFCASSEQGAGEKLFFGSGTQLSVL.

This rearrangement joins TRBV5-6 to TRBJ2-7; D perhaps matches TRBD1 (5 bases). The CDR3 loop spans 14 amino acids. The V end lost 0 bases, the J end lost 2 bases, and 9 bases lay between the germline ends. In germline, CDR1 is SGHDT, CDR2 YYEEEE. CDR3 residues: CASSLVGQAYEQYF. The CDR3 DNA sequence: TGTGCCAGCAGCTTGGTTGGACAAGCCTACGAGCAGTACTTC.